Here is one T cell receptor (beta chain) with its context. This specimen comes from a study of blood T cell repertoires in COVID-19. Generated by immunoSEQ multiplex PCR, the TCRdb table keeps only in-frame clones and is missing some. The profile shows some 64,000 clones, roughly 84% of them singletons. This CDR3 has 13 amino acids. Germline V CDR1 and CDR2: LNHDA, SQIVND (reference sequence). The V gene lost 5 bases and the J gene lost 8 bases, with 15 bases spanning the gap. The chain links TRBV19 to TRBJ1-2, with no clear D. The origin of this receptor is a man in his 60s with COVID-19, enrolled during active disease. The sample comprised peripheral blood. The CDR3 spells CASSPRSNLGYTF. CDR3 in DNA: TGTGCCAGTAGTCCCCGTTCCAACTTGGGCTACACCTTC.